Included here is one TCR beta chain sequence, with context. The data originate from a study of blood T cell repertoires in COVID-19. Looking at the study overall: The United States, Italy and Spain were the sources of the acute and convalescent COVID-19 samples.

CDR3 size: 14 residues. Germline V CDR1 and CDR2: SGHDT, YYEEEE. V was clipped by 3 bases and J by 0 bases, with 7 bases between them. Study processing details: Amplification of reference gene primers provided the estimated nucleated cell counts. The repertoire was sequenced with immunoSEQ multiplex PCR; TCRdb's copy has only in-frame clones and lacks some. V, J and clone size are taken as reported in that table, and D and trimming were inferred from the DNA itself. The data hold 150,000 to 200,000 clones, with roughly nine tenths observed a single time. The sample comprised peripheral blood. This sequence was found in a man aged 70-80 years with active or convalescent COVID-19. The chain carries TRBV5-6 and TRBJ1-3; weak D call: TRBD1 (5 bases). CDR3 region: CASSWQGSGNTIYF. In DNA, the CDR3 is TGTGCCAGCAGCTGGCAGGGCTCTGGAAACACCATATATTTT. The full variable domain, rest sourced from reference TRBV5-6 and TRBJ1-3, is DAGVTQSPTHLIKTRGQQVTLRCSPKSGHDTVSWYQQALGQGPQFIFQYYEEEERQRGNFPDRFSGHQFPNYSSELNVNALLLGDSALYLCASSWQGSGNTIYFGEGSWLTVV.